A selection of T cell receptor beta chains follows, all from one sample in a study of CD8 T cells in Susac syndrome. MiXCR, applied by TCRdb to the immunoSEQ multiplex PCR reads, yields one record per CDR3 protein. The profile shows roughly 130,000 distinct CDR3 sequences, around 94% of them singletons. The sequencing sample was made of CD4+ T cells from PBMCs. The receptors derive from a human donor with multiple sclerosis. CDR3s include the opening cysteine and the closing phenylalanine or tryptophan. A D gene is named only where the DNA matches it firmly. Only part of the rows carry a size: once, few, many, or a class if the clone is expanded.

>.|TRBD1|TRBV3-1|TRBJ1-6|14
CASSARDSNSPLHF
TGTGCCAGCAGCGCCCGGGACAGCAATTCACCCCTCCACTTT
>few|.|TRBV3-1|TRBJ1-2|13
CASSQAAGYGYTF
TGTGCCAGCAGCCAAGCCGCAGGGTATGGCTACACCTTC
>.|.|TRBV29-1|TRBJ1-1|12
CSVDRGSTEAFF
TGCAGCGTTGATCGAGGGAGTACTGAAGCTTTCTTT
>.|.|TRBV5-1|TRBJ1-1|15
CASSPPDSLNTEAFF
TGCGCCAGCAGCCCGCCTGACAGCTTGAACACTGAAGCTTTCTTT
>.|.|TRBV7-2|TRBJ1-6|13
CASSLAAYSPLHF
TGTGCCAGCAGCTTAGCGGCGTATTCACCCCTCCACTTT
>.|.|TRBV29-1|TRBJ1-5|12
CSVGDRNQPQHF
TGCAGCGTTGGAGACAGGAACCAGCCCCAGCATTTT
>.|TRBD2|TRBV7-6|TRBJ2-7|17
CASSLAVASGSSYEQYF
TGTGCCAGCAGCTTAGCGGTGGCTAGCGGAAGCTCCTACGAGCAGTACTTC
>once|.|TRBV20-1|TRBJ2-1|14
CSAAPTRSYNEQFF
TGCAGTGCGGCGCCCACAAGATCCTACAATGAGCAGTTCTTC
>.|.|TRBV30|TRBJ2-4|15
CAWTPPGAAGNIQYF
TGTGCCTGGACCCCACCGGGGGCTGCAGGAAACATTCAGTACTTC
>.|TRBD1|TRBV6-5|TRBJ2-7|14
CASSAHRGPDEQYF
TGTGCCAGCAGTGCCCACAGGGGTCCCGACGAGCAGTACTTC
>.|TRBD1|TRBV28|TRBJ1-2|16
CASSQFGQGGYYGYTF
TGTGCCAGCAGCCAATTCGGACAGGGAGGCTACTATGGCTACACCTTC
>.|.|TRBV28|TRBJ1-2|13
CASSVPNNYGYTF
TGTGCCAGCAGTGTCCCCAACAACTATGGCTACACCTTC
>.|.|TRBV20-1|TRBJ2-7|13
CSARSDGSYEQYF
TGCAGTGCTAGATCCGACGGATCCTACGAGCAGTACTTC
>.|.|TRBV30|TRBJ1-1|15
CAWSVHRSGDTEAFF
TGTGCCTGGAGTGTACATAGGTCGGGGGACACTGAAGCTTTCTTT
>.|.|TRBV6-2/TRBV6-3|TRBJ2-7|14
CASSYSGPIYEQYF
TGTGCCAGCAGTTACTCGGGACCAATCTACGAGCAGTACTTC
>few|TRBD2|TRBV9|TRBJ2-7|17
CASSAHLSGGQSYEQYF
TGTGCCAGCAGCGCCCACCTTAGCGGGGGGCAATCCTACGAGCAGTACTTC